This TCR beta chain was found in a study of T cell responses to AZD1222 COVID-19 vaccine. The overall study: Researchers grouped second doses given at about 4 or about 12 weeks into one pool.

CDR3 length equals 15 residues. Trimming took 2 bases from V and 0 from J, leaving 8 bases between them. Germline V CDR1 and CDR2: SGHVS, FQNEAQ. Comments on this clone: Its target is not known.

Study-wide findings and caveats: Clonal diversity was possibly underestimated, and white British individuals and females predominated among donors.

Profiled with immunoSEQ multiplex PCR; TCRdb holds only in-frame clones, not every one. Of 98,000 or so clones detected, 80% to 90% appear once; the ten largest clones hold around 8.7%. The V gene is TRBV7-8, the J gene TRBJ1-3; D gene unclear. The sequences come from peripheral blood, collected on day 0 of AZD1222 vaccination. This TCR was recovered from an adult in good health. CDR3 region: CASSLQVYSGNTIYF. CDR3 in DNA: TGTGCCAGCAGCTTACAGGTCTACTCTGGAAACACCATATATTTT.